This T cell receptor (beta chain) comes out of a study of Ad26.COV2.S vaccination and SARS-CoV-2 variants. Study-level background: Among those in the COV1001 Ad26.COV2.S trial arm was the donor. Ad26.COV2.S shots went into the muscle once or twice, 56 days apart. General study findings and limits: Whether participants received vaccine or placebo, their non-spike TCR breadth was similar. Reported findings describe substantial breadth in spike-specific CD8+ and CD4+ T cell responses following vaccination.

Notes on this clone: Its antigen is not identified.

The assay was immunoSEQ multiplex PCR, and TCRdb's table has in-frame clones only and misses some. The table shows roughly 350,000 clones, with roughly 84% occurring only once. Treatment denoted: roughly 19 received Ad26.COV2.S at low or high dose, single or two shots; a few received placebo; per-sample allocation not given. Sampling was done on day 63 after the first vaccine or placebo injection. Trimming shortened V by 7 bases and J by 3 bases, and 8 bases separated the two germline ends. This CDR3 has 12 residues. From germline, CDR1 is LNHDA and CDR2 SQIVND (reference sequence). The sequence was collected from a person between 18 and 60 years old who received the Ad26.COV2.S COVID-19 vaccine or a placebo. The chain is built from TRBV19 and TRBJ2-3; D remains ambiguous. Sequenced material: peripheral blood, taken in a trial of Ad26.COV2.S vaccine versus placebo. The CDR3 DNA follows: TGTGCCAGTAAAGGTTCGACAGATACGCAGTATTTT. Residues: CASKGSTDTQYF.